Below are 30 T cell receptor beta chains sequenced from a single sample in a study of T cells in Graves' hyperthyroidism and ophthalmopathy. Using RNA transcripts as the source, TCR beta CDR3 regions were amplified. TCR CDR3 underwent first-round RT-PCR with the HTBI primer set. TCRdb reanalysed the multiplex PCR reads using MiXCR and keeps one entry per CDR3 protein. This sample has about 560,000 distinct CDR3 sequences, with around 17% found just once. The sample taken for sequencing was blood. The receptors were sampled from a young woman with Graves' hyperthyroidism.

Comment on this clonotype: This may be a read error: a much more frequent sequence differs by one nucleotide. This chain uses TRBV28 with TRBJ1-5; D is perhaps TRBD1 (6 bases). CDR3 length equals 13 residues. The germline V and J ends were trimmed by 7 bases and 2 bases, with 9 bases remaining between them. CDR1 is MDHEN, CDR2 SYDVKM, per germline. CDR3 nucleotide sequence: TGTGCCAGCAAGGCAGGGGGCAATCAGCCCCAGCATTTT. Its protein is CASKAGGNQPQHF.

This clonotype was picked up a small number of times. The J gene is TRBJ2-5, the V gene TRBV4-1; 7 positions agree with TRBD2. Unmatched junction bases numbered 6, after V lost 3 bases and J lost 5 bases. Germline V gene lookup returns CDR1 MGHRA and CDR2 YSYEKL. The CDR3 is 14 residues long. CDR3 coding DNA: TGCGCCAGCAGCCAGGGGGGGTCGGTGGAGACCCAGTACTTC. Protein: CASSQGGSVETQYF.

This clonotype was counted many times. The chain carries TRBV20-1 and TRBJ1-3, with D maybe TRBD1 (6 bases). Germline V gives CDR1 DFQATT, CDR2 SNEGSKA (reference sequence). Trimming took 6 bases from V and 5 from J, leaving 14 bases between them. The CDR3 runs to 13 residues. The CDR3 is CSARIDRRNTIYF. CDR3 nucleotides: TGCAGTGCCCGAATCGACAGGAGAAACACCATATATTTT.

The chain combines TRBV18 with TRBJ1-5; TRBD1 agrees at 10 bases. Trimming at V came to 3 bases and at J to 5 bases, leaving 10 bases not matched to a gene. Germline CDR1 reads KGHSH; CDR2 reads LQKENI. This CDR3 spans 17 amino acids. CDR3 protein: CASSPSDRGSMHQPQHF. CDR3 sequence (DNA): TGTGCCAGCTCACCCTCGGACAGGGGGAGTATGCATCAGCCCCAGCATTTT.

This clonotype has a count of ten or more. This chain uses TRBV6-2 or TRBV6-3 with TRBJ2-1; D not resolved. The CDR3 extends over 13 amino acids. Germline-derived CDR1 and CDR2 are MNHEY and SVGEGT. The ends were cut back, 0 bases at V and 4 bases at J, with 4 bases in the middle. CDR3 protein: CASSYSGYNEQFF. The CDR3 nucleotides read TGTGCCAGCAGTTACTCAGGGTACAATGAGCAGTTCTTC.

The chain carries TRBV18 and TRBJ2-7, with D tentatively TRBD2 (5 bases). The germline gives CDR1 KGHSH, CDR2 LQKENI. CDR3 length: 13 residues. Trimming pared 6 bases from V and 0 bases from J, leaving 9 bases between. This chain's CDR3 is CASSKEDSYEQYF. CDR3 DNA sequence: TGTGCCAGCTCCAAGGAGGACTCCTACGAGCAGTACTTC.

This clonotype occurred many times. The J gene is TRBJ1-1, the V gene TRBV20-1; 8 positions match TRBD1. With 6 bases clipped from V and 4 bases from J, the junction kept 7 bases outside the gene matches. The V gene's germline CDR1 is DFQATT and CDR2 SNEGSKA (reference sequence). The CDR3 totals 13 residues. Here the CDR3 reads CSAKQGVGTEAFF. As DNA, the CDR3 is TGCAGTGCGAAACAGGGGGTAGGCACTGAAGCTTTCTTT.

The chain combines TRBV29-1 with TRBJ2-7; 9 bases map to TRBD2. Unmatched junction bases numbered 4, after V lost 2 bases and J lost 5 bases. Germline CDR1 SQVTM, CDR2 ANQGSEA. The CDR3 has 13 residues. The CDR3 is CSVEWGLANEQYF. The CDR3 bases are TGCAGCGTTGAATGGGGACTAGCCAACGAGCAGTACTTC.

The sample holds a few counts of this clonotype. This chain connects TRBV5-6 to TRBJ2-2; D is possibly TRBD1 or TRBD2 (5 bases each). Germline-derived CDR1 and CDR2 are SGHDT and YYEEEE. Trimming pared 3 bases from V and 0 bases from J, leaving 9 bases between. The CDR3 extends over 15 amino acids. The CDR3 bases are TGTGCCAGCAGCTGGGACGGAACGAACACCGGGGAGCTGTTTTTT. Translated, it gives CASSWDGTNTGELFF.

The chain recombines TRBV2 with TRBJ1-4, with TRBD1 matching over 9 bases. The CDR3 is 15 residues long. Germline V gene sequence: CDR1 SNHLY, CDR2 FYNNEI. The trim removed 4 bases at V and 15 bases at J, leaving 15 bases unmatched. CDR3 nucleotide sequence: TGTGCCAGCAGTGGACAGGACAGGGGCGTTCGACCAGTGTTTTTT. The encoded protein is CASSGQDRGVRPVFF.

The chain combines TRBV5-4 with TRBJ2-3, with D tentatively TRBD1 or TRBD2 (5 bases each). The CDR3 runs 17 residues. V dropped 0 bases and J dropped 4 bases, with 18 bases sitting between them. In germline, CDR1 is SGHNT, CDR2 YYREEE (reference sequence). CDR3 in DNA: TGTGCCAGCAGCTTGGCCTATGGGGGTGGTTCAGCAGATACGCAGTATTTT. Translation gives CASSLAYGGGSADTQYF.

The chain has TRBV6-1 and TRBJ1-2; a weak D match, TRBD1 (6 bases). The CDR3 extends over 11 amino acids. V was clipped by 7 bases and J by 6 bases, with 9 bases between them. The germline V gene has CDR1 MNHNS and CDR2 SASEGT. The CDR3 loop reads CASMRGDGYTF. As DNA, the CDR3 is TGTGCCAGCATGAGGGGGGATGGCTACACCTTC.

This chain joins TRBV10-1 and TRBJ2-7; 7 positions match TRBD2. V was pared by 2 bases and J by 2 bases, with 6 bases of the junction left unmatched. This CDR3 is built from 15 residues. From germline, CDR1 is WNHNN and CDR2 SYGVQD (reference sequence). The CDR3 DNA reads as TGCGCCAGCAGTGAGAGGGCTAGCGGCCCCTACGAGCAGTACTTC. It specifies CASSERASGPYEQYF.

There are many counts of this clonotype. The chain couples TRBV6-1 to TRBJ2-7; D not certain. The CDR3 consists of 15 residues. CDR1 MNHNS and CDR2 SASEGT come from the germline V gene. V was clipped by 5 bases and J by 3 bases, with 17 bases between them. The CDR3 is CASSYASGGGYEQYF. As DNA, the CDR3 is TGTGCCAGCAGTTACGCTTCGGGCGGTGGCTACGAGCAGTACTTC.

Many counts were recorded for this clonotype. The chain links TRBV6-2 or TRBV6-3 to TRBJ2-3, with 8 bases fitting TRBD1. V lost 5 bases and J lost 0; bases outside the gene matches: 4. CDR3 size: 15 residues. Germline CDR1 reads MNHEY; CDR2 reads SVGEGT. The CDR3 spells CASSIGQGSTDTQYF. The CDR3 DNA reads as TGTGCCAGCAGTATCGGACAGGGCAGCACAGATACGCAGTATTTT.

This clonotype was found many times. The chain carries TRBV5-5 and TRBJ2-1; 7 bases agree with TRBD1. V trimming: 4 bases; J trimming: 7 bases; junction bases outside the gene matches: 2. Per germline, CDR1 SGHKS and CDR2 YYEKEE (reference sequence). The CDR3 length is 12 residues. The DNA of the CDR3 is TGTGCCAGCAGCATACAGGGGAATGAGCAGTTCTTC. It yields the protein CASSIQGNEQFF.

This clonotype has at least ten counts. The V call is TRBV20-1, the J call TRBJ1-4; possible D gene TRBD1, 6 bases. V lost 6 bases to trimming and J lost 8 bases, with 10 bases between them. This CDR3 has 11 residues. Germline V lookup: CDR1 DFQATT, CDR2 SNEGSKA (reference sequence). The DNA for the CDR3 is TGCAGTGCCGTAGACAGGGAAAAACTGTTTTTT. This sequence encodes CSAVDREKLFF.

The chain employs TRBV18 and TRBJ2-1; TRBD2 matches at 11 bases. V was pared by 3 bases and J by 7 bases, with 5 bases of the junction left unmatched. Germline CDR1 reads KGHSH; CDR2 reads LQKENI. The CDR3 covers 15 residues. In DNA, the CDR3 is TGTGCCAGCTCACCCCCGGGACTAGCGGCAAATGAGCAGTTCTTC. This gives the protein CASSPPGLAANEQFF.

This clonotype has ten or more counts. The rearrangement joins TRBV7-8 to TRBJ2-7; TRBD2 might be the D (6 bases). CDR1 is SGHVS and CDR2 is FQNEAQ in the germline V gene. The CDR3 is 14 amino acids. The V end was cut by 5 bases, the J end by 6 bases, with 17 bases between. This CDR3 is CASSQRDSRGEQYF. The DNA for the CDR3 is TGTGCCAGCAGCCAACGGGACTCCCGAGGCGAGCAGTACTTC.

There are a few counts of this clonotype. The chain recombines TRBV5-6 with TRBJ2-7; 9 bases are shared with TRBD1. Trimming removed 3 bases from V and 4 bases from J; junction bases left unmatched: 8. CDR3 length: 15 residues. Germline V gene data show CDR1 as SGHDT and CDR2 as YYEEEE. The CDR3 nucleotides are TGTGCCAGCAGCTCCTTGACAGGGGGTTGGTACGAGCAGTACTTC. Its protein product is CASSSLTGGWYEQYF. Looking up the rest from reference TRBV5-6 and TRBJ2-7 gives the full variable domain: DAGVTQSPTHLIKTRGQQVTLRCSPKSGHDTVSWYQQALGQGPQFIFQYYEEEERQRGNFPDRFSGHQFPNYSSELNVNALLLGDSALYLCASSSLTGGWYEQYFGPGTRLTVT.

This clonotype was recorded a few times. V and J are TRBV6-1 and TRBJ1-6; no definite D call. V was pared by 7 bases and J by 6 bases, with 13 bases between. This CDR3 comprises 14 residues. Germline V gene data show CDR1 as MNHNS and CDR2 as SASEGT. DNA for the CDR3: TGTGCCAGCATCACGGCTGGCTCTAATTCACCCCTCCACTTT. It yields the protein CASITAGSNSPLHF.

The J gene is TRBJ1-6, the V gene TRBV18; D gene ambiguous. V dropped 1 base and J dropped 0 bases, with 10 bases sitting between them. Germline loops: CDR1 KGHSH, CDR2 LQKENI. The length of the CDR3 is 17 residues. As DNA, the CDR3 is TGTGCCAGCTCACCACGGAGCAGTAGCTCCTATAATTCACCCCTCCACTTT. Its translation is CASSPRSSSSYNSPLHF.

For this clonotype: The junction departs from germline at one end; a sequencing error may be responsible. The rearrangement links TRBV7-2 to TRBJ2-7; 9 bases line up with TRBD2. Germline values: CDR1 SGHTA, CDR2 FQGNSA. The CDR3 loop spans 15 amino acids. For the CDR3, the DNA is TGTGCCGGCAGCTTAGACAGCGGGAGGTCCTACGAGCAGTACTTC. Translating it yields CAGSLDSGRSYEQYF.

This clonotype was observed many times. V usage is TRBV11-3 and J usage is TRBJ2-7, with D hard to call. The germline V gene encodes CDR1 SGHNT and CDR2 YENEEA. The germline V and J ends were trimmed by 5 bases and 3 bases, with 14 bases remaining between them. The CDR3 is made up of 14 amino acids. CDR3 amino acids: CASSPTPTHYEQYF. Written as DNA, the CDR3 is TGTGCCAGCAGCCCGACCCCAACCCACTACGAGCAGTACTTC.

This clonotype showed up many times. This chain links TRBV7-9 with TRBJ2-7, with a tentative D call TRBD2 (5 bases). V was cut by 1 base and J by 2 bases, with 9 bases left in between. The CDR3 is made up of 14 amino acids. Germline CDR1 reads SEHNR; CDR2 reads FQNEAQ (reference sequence). The CDR3 here is CASSLVGLPYEQYF. The CDR3 nucleotides read TGTGCCAGCAGCTTAGTCGGACTCCCCTACGAGCAGTACTTC.

This clonotype showed up just a few times. The V and J genes are TRBV27 and TRBJ2-7, with D perhaps assigned TRBD1 or TRBD2 (5 bases each). Per germline, CDR1 MNHEY and CDR2 SMNVEV (reference sequence). The CDR3 covers 15 residues. V lost 2 bases and J 5 bases, leaving 16 bases between the germline ends. As DNA, the CDR3 is TGTGCCAGCAGTTTAGGGCAGGGAGTCATCCACGAGCAGTACTTC. Protein: CASSLGQGVIHEQYF.

This clonotype was seen a single time. This chain uses TRBV6-4 with TRBJ1-1; no definite D call. The CDR3 contains 13 residues. The V gene's germline CDR1 is MRHNA and CDR2 SNTAGT. V dropped 4 bases and J dropped 8 bases, with 14 bases sitting between them. The CDR3: CASSANMETEAFF. The CDR3 coding sequence is TGTGCCAGCAGTGCGAACATGGAAACAGAAGCTTTCTTT.

For the CDR3, the DNA is TGTGCCTGCGGCAGGGATGGTAATTCACCCCTCCACTTT. Its translation: CACGRDGNSPLHF. The genes are TRBV30 and TRBJ1-6, with D perhaps TRBD1 (5 bases). With 6 bases removed from V and 6 bases from J, the gap between germline ends came to 12 bases. Germline lookup yields CDR1 GTSNPN and CDR2 SVGIG (reference sequence). The CDR3 is 13 residues long. Based on the CDR3 plus reference TRBV30 and TRBJ1-6, the full variable domain is SQTIHQWPATLVQPVGSPLSLECTVEGTSNPNLYWYRQAAGRGLQLLFYSVGIGQISSEVPQNLSASRPQDRQFILSSKKLLLSDSGFYLCACGRDGNSPLHFGNGTRLTVT.

To note about this clonotype: A read error may explain this, as a much larger clone is one base away. The chain joins TRBV3-1 to TRBJ2-2; 11 bases are a match to TRBD2. CDR3 length: 15 residues. Germline V gives CDR1 LGHDT, CDR2 YNNKEL (reference sequence). The chain's CDR3 is CAGSPGLAETGELFF. The CDR3 nucleotides read TGTGCCGGCAGCCCGGGACTAGCGGAGACCGGGGAGCTGTTTTTT. The full variable domain, completed using reference TRBV3-1 and TRBJ2-2, is DTAVSQTPKYLVTQMGNDKSIKCEQNLGHDTMYWYKQDSKKFLKIMFSYNNKELIINETVPNRFSPKSPDKAHLNLHINSLELGDSAVYFCAGSPGLAETGELFFGEGSRLTVL.

This clonotype was detected only a few times. This rearrangement joins TRBV12-3 or TRBV12-4 to TRBJ2-5; possibly TRBD2 for D (6 bases). This CDR3 spans 16 amino acids. Trimming cost V 5 bases and J 3 bases, with 19 bases left between them. CDR3 DNA sequence: TGTGCCAGCAGTGGTTTGGAGGAGGGCTTGGAAGAGACCCAGTACTTC. Amino acid sequence: CASSGLEEGLEETQYF.